A selection of T cell receptor beta chains follows, all from one sample in a study of cytomegalovirus exposure and HLA in healthy donors. Some clones are missing from TCRdb's copy, which holds only in-frame ones; the method was immunoSEQ multiplex PCR. The table shows around 71,000 clones, with 63% occurring only once. Material for sequencing was PBMCs. The receptors stem from a man aged 25 to 40 in good health and CMV-seropositive. The CDR3 runs from the conserved cysteine through the conserved F or W. Each record gives: clone size, D gene, J gene, V gene, CDR3 protein, CDR3 DNA. The D gene is left open where the match is weak. The listing skips clone size in some rows; elsewhere it reads once, few, many or a size class.

>-|TRBD2|TRBJ2-1|TRBV5-1
CASSLHLAGAQDEQFF
TGCGCCAGCAGCCTTCACCTAGCGGGAGCCCAGGATGAGCAGTTCTTC
>few|TRBD1|TRBJ1-2|TRBV28
CASSLTGASLLRYTF
TGTGCCAGCAGTTTGACAGGGGCCTCTCTTCTCCGCTACACCTTC
>few|TRBD2|TRBJ2-3|TRBV9
CASSAILAGGTDTQYF
TGTGCCAGCAGCGCTATACTAGCGGGGGGAACAGATACGCAGTATTTT
>-|-|TRBJ1-2|TRBV5-1
CASTTGSNYGYTF
TGCGCCAGCACAACAGGGAGTAACTATGGCTACACCTTC
>few|TRBD2|TRBJ2-7|TRBV18
CASSPSTSGRHEQYF
TGTGCCAGCTCTCCCTCGACTAGCGGGAGGCACGAGCAGTACTTC
>-|-|TRBJ1-2|TRBV6-5
CASSYDSNYGYTF
TGTGCCAGCAGTTACGACAGTAACTATGGCTACACCTTC
>-|TRBD1|TRBJ2-5|TRBV5-1
CASTDRGRGQETQYF
TGCGCCAGCACGGACAGGGGGCGAGGTCAAGAGACCCAGTACTTC
>-|TRBD2|TRBJ2-1|TRBV5-1
CASHWTSGRANEQFF
TGCGCCAGCCATTGGACTAGCGGGAGGGCCAATGAGCAGTTCTTC
>once|-|TRBJ2-5|TRBV5-4
CASSSNLQETQYF
TGTGCCAGCAGCTCGAACTTACAAGAGACCCAGTACTTC
>few|TRBD1|TRBJ2-1|TRBV5-1
CASSVGQWGHEQFF
TGCGCCAGCAGCGTGGGACAGTGGGGCCATGAGCAGTTCTTC
>-|TRBD1|TRBJ2-7|TRBV5-6
CASSSFDRGHEQYF
TGTGCCAGCAGCTCTTTTGACAGGGGCCACGAGCAGTACTTC
>-|TRBD1|TRBJ1-5|TRBV5-4
CASRGDRGPNQPQHF
TGTGCCAGCAGGGGGGACAGGGGGCCCAATCAGCCCCAGCATTTT
>few|-|TRBJ2-1|TRBV7-9
CASSRTQGLGNNEQFF
TGTGCCAGCAGCCGCACTCAGGGTCTTGGTAACAATGAGCAGTTCTTC
>few|-|TRBJ1-1|TRBV5-6
CASSFTGSNTEAFF
TGTGCCAGCAGCTTCACCGGGTCTAACACTGAAGCTTTCTTT
>once|TRBD2|TRBJ2-1|TRBV7-2
CASSLVASGDNEQFF
TGTGCCAGCAGCTTAGTGGCTAGCGGGGACAATGAGCAGTTCTTC
>few|TRBD1|TRBJ1-4|TRBV9
CASRAQGANEKLFF
TGTGCCAGCAGAGCTCAGGGGGCTAATGAAAAACTGTTTTTT
>few|TRBD1|TRBJ1-1|TRBV7-9
CASSLAGGITEAFF
TGTGCCAGCAGCTTGGCAGGGGGGATCACTGAAGCTTTCTTT
>-|-|TRBJ2-1|TRBV5-8
CASSLGGVRRGRPDNEQFF
TGTGCCAGCAGCTTGGGGGGGGTCCGGCGGGGGCGACCAGACAATGAGCAGTTCTTC
>-|-|TRBJ2-3|TRBV5-1
CASSLGAGGNTDTQYF
TGCGCCAGCAGCTTGGGGGCAGGGGGGAACACAGATACGCAGTATTTT
>few|-|TRBJ1-2|TRBV29-1
CSVTGTPDYGYTF
TGCAGCGTAACCGGGACACCTGACTATGGCTACACCTTC
>-|TRBD2|TRBJ2-3|TRBV7-3
CASSLEGLAEDTQYF
TGTGCCAGCAGCTTAGAGGGACTAGCGGAAGATACGCAGTATTTT
>-|TRBD2|TRBJ2-3|TRBV28
CASSWTSNPDTQYF
TGTGCCAGCAGTTGGACTAGCAATCCAGATACGCAGTATTTT
>-|TRBD1|TRBJ2-7|TRBV5-5
CASRRDRISSYEQYF
TGTGCCAGCAGGCGGGACAGGATAAGCTCCTACGAGCAGTACTTC
>-|TRBD1|TRBJ1-2|TRBV2
CASSYPGQVYGYTF
TGTGCCAGCAGCTACCCGGGACAGGTCTATGGCTACACCTTC
>-|-|TRBJ1-1|TRBV6-5
CASSDFGGNTEAFF
TGTGCCAGCAGCGACTTTGGTGGGAACACTGAAGCTTTCTTT
>-|-|TRBJ2-2|TRBV6-1
CASSVLALNGELFF
TGTGCCAGCAGTGTTCTAGCCCTGAACGGGGAGCTGTTTTTT
>-|-|TRBJ2-7|TRBV29-1
CSAASSSFYEQYF
TGCAGCGCCGCCTCTAGCTCGTTCTACGAGCAGTACTTC
>-|-|TRBJ2-3|TRBV14
CASSPTPSGTQYF
TGTGCCAGCAGCCCCACCCCCAGCGGAACGCAGTATTTT
>-|-|TRBJ2-3|TRBV7-3
CASSLMSQSTDTQYF
TGTGCCAGCAGCTTAATGTCACAGAGTACAGATACGCAGTATTTT
>once|-|TRBJ1-5|TRBV15
CATSSAIWGGQPQHF
TGTGCCACCAGCAGCGCCATATGGGGGGGTCAGCCCCAGCATTTT
>few|TRBD2|TRBJ2-3|TRBV6-5
CASSFLAGYTDTQYF
TGTGCCAGCAGTTTTTTAGCGGGATACACAGATACGCAGTATTTT
>-|-|TRBJ1-3|TRBV5-1
CASSRGEIDTIYF
TGCGCCAGCAGCCGCGGGGAGATCGACACCATATATTTT
>-|TRBD1|TRBJ1-1|TRBV18
CASSPDRVGTEAFF
TGTGCCAGCTCACCGGACAGGGTGGGTACTGAAGCTTTCTTT
>-|-|TRBJ1-5|TRBV7-2
CASGDSNQPQHF
TGTGCCAGCGGAGATAGCAATCAGCCCCAGCATTTT
>-|TRBD1|TRBJ2-7|TRBV7-9
CAPSRQGKYEQYF
TGTGCCCCCTCCAGACAGGGTAAGTACGAGCAGTACTTC
>-|TRBD1|TRBJ1-4|TRBV2
CASTVTGGEKLFF
TGCGCCAGCACAGTCACAGGGGGTGAAAAACTGTTTTTT
>once|-|TRBJ2-3|TRBV4-3
CASSRIPGEDTQYF
TGCGCCAGCAGCCGGATACCGGGAGAAGATACGCAGTATTTT
>-|-|TRBJ2-2|TRBV7-3
CASSLTGGSYTGELFF
TGTGCCAGCAGCTTAACTGGGGGCAGTTACACCGGGGAGCTGTTTTTT
>-|-|TRBJ1-1|TRBV4-1
CASSHPGTGRNTEAFF
TGCGCCAGCAGCCACCCCGGGACCGGGAGGAACACTGAAGCTTTCTTT
>few|-|TRBJ2-1|TRBV27
CASSPSAGGVFNEQFF
TGTGCCAGCAGTCCTTCGGCGGGCGGGGTTTTCAATGAGCAGTTCTTC
>once|-|TRBJ2-5|TRBV7-6
CASSLRSGGETQYF
TGTGCCAGCAGCTTAAGGTCTGGGGGGGAGACCCAGTACTTC
>-|-|TRBJ1-3|TRBV4-3
CASSQGTEALSGNTIYF
TGCGCCAGCAGCCAAGGGACAGAGGCTCTCTCTGGAAACACCATATATTTT
>-|TRBD1|TRBJ1-2|TRBV7-6
CASSLARTGGYTF
TGTGCCAGCAGCTTAGCCCGGACAGGTGGCTACACCTTC
>-|-|TRBJ1-1|TRBV5-1
CASRVTGSDTEAFF
TGCGCCAGCAGGGTTACAGGGTCGGACACTGAAGCTTTCTTT
>-|-|TRBJ1-5|TRBV7-9
CASSGPPGQPQHF
TGTGCCAGCAGTGGACCCCCAGGGCAGCCCCAGCATTTT
>-|-|TRBJ2-1|TRBV30
CAWSEGDNNEQFF
TGTGCCTGGAGTGAAGGAGATAACAATGAGCAGTTCTTC
>-|-|TRBJ2-7|TRBV19
CASRDFFNHEQYF
TGTGCCAGTAGAGATTTCTTCAACCACGAGCAGTACTTC